Listed here is a single T cell receptor beta chain. The target antigen is unknown. The data derive from a study of long-term antiretroviral therapy in people with HIV. Study-wide findings and caveats: Investigators report no available data on ART adherence, viral resistance or therapy changes. Repertoires in HIV (unlike those of controls) had narrower CDR3 length ranges.

The United States was where all participants with HIV were treated. The CDR3 has 17 amino acids. V gave up 3 bases and J gave up 2 bases, with 16 bases separating them. Germline lookup yields CDR1 SGHAT and CDR2 FQNNGV. This was the immunoSEQ v3.0 assay at survey level. Data came from immunoSEQ multiplex PCR; TCRdb stores just in-frame clones and leaves some out. The sample yields more than 25,000 clones, about 90% seen once. The source material was unsorted PBMCs, sampled 3.2 years before starting antiretroviral therapy. The chain recombines TRBV11-2 with TRBJ2-2; no firm D call. The TCR sequence derives from a man in his fifties with HIV. CDR3 in amino acids: CASSFNQNTANTGELFF. CDR3 coding DNA: TGTGCCAGCAGCTTTAATCAAAACACAGCCAACACCGGGGAGCTGTTTTTT.